These 30 T cell receptor beta chains were sequenced from one sample in a study of shared clonotypes between healthy human individuals. The method was immunoSEQ multiplex PCR; TCRdb's version includes in-frame clones alone and lacks a portion of them. Counted here are roughly 2.2 million clones, over 85% occurring once; the ten biggest clones make up under 0.45%. Material for sequencing was naive CD4+ T cells from PBMCs. The subset is: CD45RA+ positively selected. The origin of the receptors is a man between 18 and 35 years old in good health. Some clones in this sample may be carry-over from other donors' samples.

About this clone: Other DNA sequences in this specimen translate into the identical CDR3. The rearrangement joins TRBV28 to TRBJ2-5; D perhaps matches TRBD2 (5 bases). Germline CDR1 and CDR2: MDHEN and SYDVKM. The CDR3 sequence is 14 residues long. V shed 6 bases and J shed 5 bases, with 16 bases lying between them. DNA of the CDR3: TGTGCCAGCAGCCTATCGGGCGGCGGGGAGACCCAGTACTTC. Its protein product is CASSLSGGGETQYF.

V and J are TRBV19 and TRBJ2-7, with 9 bases matching TRBD1. V was pared by 6 bases and J by 0 bases, with 6 bases of the junction left unmatched. Germline lookup yields CDR1 LNHDA and CDR2 SQIVND (reference sequence). The CDR3 spans 15 residues. In nucleotides, the CDR3 is TGTGCCAGTAGGCGGGGGACAGGGAGCTCCTACGAGCAGTACTTC. Protein: CASRRGTGSSYEQYF.

This clone appeared a single time. This rearrangement joins TRBV6-1 to TRBJ1-1; the match to TRBD1 covers 9 bases. This CDR3 has 15 residues. Germline CDR1 reads MNHNS; CDR2 reads SASEGT. V shed 5 bases and J 4 bases; nucleotides not matched to a gene: 8. The DNA for the CDR3 is TGTGCCAGCAGTTTGGACAGGGGTGGAGGCACTGAAGCTTTCTTT. Its protein is CASSLDRGGGTEAFF.

This chain connects TRBV14 to TRBJ2-1; 10 positions agree with TRBD2. This CDR3 has 16 residues. Germline V gene sequence: CDR1 SGHDN, CDR2 FVKESK. V lost 5 bases, J lost 4 bases, and 8 bases stayed unmatched. CDR3 sequence: CASSVLGTSDYNEQFF. CDR3 DNA: TGTGCCAGCAGCGTGCTAGGGACTAGCGATTACAATGAGCAGTTCTTC. The full variable domain, with the rest looked up from reference TRBV14 and TRBJ2-1, is EAGVTQFPSHSVIEKGQTVTLRCDPISGHDNLYWYRRVMGKEIKFLLHFVKESKQDESGMPNNRFLAERTGGTYSTLKVQPAELEDSGVYFCASSVLGTSDYNEQFFGPGTRLTVL.

The CDR3 is CASSSNRQGNYGYTF. CDR3 coding DNA: TGTGCCAGCAGTTCCAACAGACAGGGGAACTATGGCTACACCTTC. The chain has TRBV27 and TRBJ1-2, with 8 bases identical to TRBD1. V lost 4 bases, J lost 2 bases, and 6 bases stayed unmatched. This CDR3 region has 15 residues. The germline gives CDR1 MNHEY, CDR2 SMNVEV (reference sequence).

Note on this clone: This sample also contains other DNA sequences that code for the same CDR3. The rearrangement joins TRBV9 to TRBJ2-2; the D is unclear. Germline CDR1 is SGDLS and CDR2 is YYNGEE. V lost 4 bases and J lost 2, with 3 bases in between. CDR3 length equals 12 residues. The CDR3 region is CASSLNTGELFF. CDR3 DNA sequence: TGTGCCAGCAGCCTCAACACCGGGGAGCTGTTTTTT.

V usage is TRBV29-1 and J usage is TRBJ2-1, with 12 nucleotides matching TRBD2. J lost 6 bases, V lost 4 bases, and 13 bases had no gene match. This CDR3 spans 17 amino acids. Germline V lookup: CDR1 SQVTM, CDR2 ANQGSEA. In DNA form, the CDR3 reads TGCAGCGTTGCTGACAGGCCCGGACTAGCGGGGTTCAATGAGCAGTTCTTC. As protein: CSVADRPGLAGFNEQFF.

The chain links TRBV7-2 to TRBJ2-1; the match to TRBD2 covers 9 bases. Germline assignment: CDR1 SGHTA and CDR2 FQGNSA. The junction had 8 bases not matched to a gene; V was cut back by 2 bases and J by 9 bases. The CDR3 loop spans 15 amino acids. CDR3 bases: TGTGCCAGCAGCTTACTCCTGCTAGCGGGATTTGAGCAGTTCTTC. Protein: CASSLLLLAGFEQFF.

The chain combines TRBV14 with TRBJ2-1; 12 bases match TRBD2. Trimming at V came to 1 base and at J to 9 bases, leaving 10 bases not matched to a gene. This CDR3 spans 17 amino acids. From germline, CDR1 is SGHDN and CDR2 FVKESK. CDR3 DNA sequence: TGTGCCAGCAGCCAAGTTCTTCTAGCGGGAGGGGTCGGTGAGCAGTTCTTC. This translates into CASSQVLLAGGVGEQFF. Looking up the rest from reference TRBV14 and TRBJ2-1 gives the full variable domain: EAGVTQFPSHSVIEKGQTVTLRCDPISGHDNLYWYRRVMGKEIKFLLHFVKESKQDESGMPNNRFLAERTGGTYSTLKVQPAELEDSGVYFCASSQVLLAGGVGEQFFGPGTRLTVL.

This rearrangement joins TRBV10-1 to TRBJ2-2; unclear D gene. This CDR3 region has 13 residues. The germline CDR1 and CDR2 sequences are WNHNN and SYGVQD (reference sequence). The V gene lost 3 bases and the J gene lost 6 bases, with 8 bases spanning the gap. The chain's CDR3 is CASSEIRSGELFF. The CDR3 DNA reads as TGCGCCAGCAGTGAAATACGTTCCGGGGAGCTGTTTTTT.

The chain links TRBV5-1 to TRBJ2-7; D is possibly TRBD1 (6 bases). CDR1 is SGHRS and CDR2 is YFSETQ in the germline V gene. This CDR3 contains 13 residues. V was clipped by 2 bases and J by 5 bases, with 11 bases between them. For the CDR3, the DNA is TGCGCCAGCAGCTTCCCAGGGGTCGACGAGCAGTACTTC. Its protein is CASSFPGVDEQYF.

As concerns this clone: Other DNA sequences in the same sample also yield this CDR3. The rearrangement uses TRBV7-2 and TRBJ1-1; possibly TRBD1 for D (5 bases). V lost 6 bases to trimming and J lost 1 base, with 12 bases between them. The CDR3 contains 14 residues. The V gene's germline CDR1 is SGHTA and CDR2 FQGNSA. The CDR3 sequence: CASSPGTANTEAFF. CDR3 sequence (DNA): TGTGCCAGCAGTCCCGGGACGGCGAACACTGAAGCTTTCTTT. Supplemented by reference TRBV7-2 and TRBJ1-1, the full variable domain reads GAGVSQSPSNKVTEKGKDVELRCDPISGHTALYWYRQSLGQGLEFLIYFQGNSAPDKSGLPSDRFSAERTGGSVSTLTIQRTQQEDSAVYLCASSPGTANTEAFFGQGTRLTVV.

The gene calls are TRBV6-5 and TRBJ2-5; TRBD1 agrees at 7 bases. The CDR3 covers 13 residues. Germline CDR1 MNHEY, CDR2 SVGAGI. Trimming at V came to 2 bases and at J to 4 bases, leaving 1 base not matched to a gene. CDR3 DNA: TGTGCCAGCAGTTACAGGACAGGAGAGACCCAGTACTTC. Translated: CASSYRTGETQYF.

The rearrangement joins TRBV6-1 to TRBJ1-2; D is uncertain. V was pared by 3 bases and J by 0 bases, with 5 bases between. There are 13 residues in the CDR3. Germline V gives CDR1 MNHNS, CDR2 SASEGT. The CDR3 region is CASSDGANYGYTF. The CDR3 bases are TGTGCCAGCAGTGACGGAGCTAACTATGGCTACACCTTC.

This chain uses TRBV2 with TRBJ2-7; maybe TRBD1 (5 bases). Germline values: CDR1 SNHLY, CDR2 FYNNEI. The CDR3 extends over 15 amino acids. V dropped 2 bases and J dropped 2 bases, with 13 bases sitting between them. The CDR3 region is CASSELRRVAYEQYF. The DNA for the CDR3 is TGTGCCAGCAGTGAATTGCGCAGGGTTGCCTACGAGCAGTACTTC.

The chain employs TRBV28 and TRBJ2-7; possibly TRBD2 for D (5 bases). Germline-derived CDR1 and CDR2 are MDHEN and SYDVKM. V was shortened by 5 bases and J by 0 bases, with 26 bases between the two germline ends. This CDR3 has 19 residues. The CDR3 loop is CASSPPRIGVWRLSYEQYF. CDR3 nucleotide sequence: TGTGCCAGCAGTCCCCCCCGAATAGGCGTGTGGAGGCTCTCCTACGAGCAGTACTTC.

The chain links TRBV10-3 to TRBJ1-3, with D unresolved. There are 14 residues in the CDR3. The germline V gene has CDR1 ENHRY and CDR2 SYGVKD. Trimming took 2 bases from V and 0 from J, leaving 5 bases between them. In DNA form, the CDR3 reads TGTGCCATCAGTGAGACGGGCTCTGGAAACACCATATATTTT. As protein: CAISETGSGNTIYF.

V and J are TRBV6-5 and TRBJ2-5; D gene ambiguous. V was cut by 4 bases and J by 8 bases, with 14 bases left in between. Germline values: CDR1 MNHEY, CDR2 SVGAGI. This CDR3 comprises 13 residues. CDR3 sequence: CASSSGYPGTQYF. Here the CDR3 DNA reads TGTGCCAGCAGTTCCGGGTACCCTGGAACCCAGTACTTC.

The chain recombines TRBV6-1 with TRBJ2-3; perhaps D is TRBD1 or TRBD2 (5 bases each). Per germline, CDR1 MNHNS and CDR2 SASEGT. Trimming left V 7 bases short and J 1 base short, with 12 bases between. CDR3 size: 14 residues. The DNA of the CDR3 is TGTGCCAGCATAATGGGGGTCCGCACAGATACGCAGTATTTT. As protein: CASIMGVRTDTQYF.

V and J are TRBV19 and TRBJ2-2, with D possibly being TRBD2 (6 bases). This CDR3 is 16 amino acids long. V was cut by 3 bases and J by 6 bases, with 17 bases left in between. Germline CDR1 and CDR2: LNHDA and SQIVND (reference sequence). The CDR3 DNA sequence: TGTGCCAGTAGTATGCCCGGGGGAGGTGGGTCCGGGGAGCTGTTTTTT. Translation: CASSMPGGGGSGELFF. The full variable domain, in which reference TRBV19 and TRBJ2-2 provide the parts outside the CDR3, is DGGITQSPKYLFRKEGQNVTLSCEQNLNHDAMYWYRQDPGQGLRLIYYSQIVNDFQKGDIAEGYSVSREKKESFPLTVTSAQKNPTAFYLCASSMPGGGGSGELFFGEGSRLTVL.

The V and J genes are TRBV5-6 and TRBJ2-3; tentative D call: TRBD2 (5 bases). V lost 0 bases to trimming and J lost 2 bases, with 13 bases between them. The CDR3 extends over 16 amino acids. Germline CDR1 reads SGHDT; CDR2 reads YYEEEE. CDR3 nucleotides: TGTGCCAGCAGCTTGGCCACACGGGATTACACAGATACGCAGTATTTT. Translation: CASSLATRDYTDTQYF.

This chain joins TRBV9 and TRBJ2-3; 9 bases align to TRBD2. CDR1 and CDR2 (germline): SGDLS, YYNGEE. V lost 0 bases to trimming and J lost 1 base; unmatched junction nucleotides: 3. This CDR3 has 16 residues. In DNA, the CDR3 is TGTGCCAGCAGCGTAGCCCTAGCGGGACGCACAGATACGCAGTATTTT. This translates into CASSVALAGRTDTQYF.

The chain has TRBV18 and TRBJ2-2; D not resolved. Germline V CDR1 and CDR2: KGHSH, LQKENI. Trimming cost V 4 bases and J 0 bases, with 12 bases left between them. CDR3 length equals 16 residues. The CDR3 nucleotides read TGTGCCAGCTCACTGGCTCTCCCTACGAACACCGGGGAGCTGTTTTTT. Its protein product is CASSLALPTNTGELFF.

To note about this clone: Other DNA sequences from this sample encode an identical CDR3 as well. The chain joins TRBV7-3 to TRBJ2-2, with unresolved D. CDR1 is SGHTA, CDR2 FQGTGA, per germline. This CDR3 has 14 amino acids. V was trimmed by 5 bases and J by 5 bases, leaving 12 bases between them. Here the CDR3 reads CASSPTGATGELFF. DNA of the CDR3: TGTGCCAGCAGCCCTACCGGAGCAACCGGGGAGCTGTTTTTT.

V and J are TRBV30 and TRBJ1-5; 7 nucleotides line up with TRBD1. The CDR3 spans 16 residues. Trimming cost V 2 bases and J 0 bases; bases outside gene matches: 7. The germline CDR1 and CDR2 sequences are GTSNPN and SVGIG (reference sequence). CDR3 bases: TGTGCCTGGAGTCGGACAGGAACTTATAGCAATCAGCCCCAGCATTTT. It encodes CAWSRTGTYSNQPQHF.

This rearrangement joins TRBV7-9 to TRBJ2-2; D gene unclear. Germline CDR1 and CDR2: SEHNR and FQNEAQ (reference sequence). This CDR3 is built from 15 residues. V was clipped by 2 bases and J by 4 bases, with 11 bases between them. CDR3 residues: CASSLSQLLTGELFF. DNA for the CDR3: TGTGCCAGCAGCTTATCCCAACTCCTCACCGGGGAGCTGTTTTTT.

This rearrangement joins TRBV10-2 to TRBJ2-1; 9 bases align to TRBD1. Germline CDR1 is WSHSY and CDR2 is SAAADI. The length of the CDR3 is 15 residues. V gave up 8 bases and J gave up 4 bases; unmatched junction bases: 9. CDR3 sequence (DNA): TGCGCCAGCTCGAAACAGGGGGCTTTGTACAATGAGCAGTTCTTC. The encoded protein is CASSKQGALYNEQFF.

This sequence joins TRBV2 and TRBJ1-3; D uncertain. Germline CDR1 and CDR2: SNHLY and FYNNEI. This CDR3 is 12 amino acids long. V lost 6 bases, J lost 6 bases, and 9 bases lay in between. In DNA form, the CDR3 reads TGTGCCAGCAGCATTCGCGAAAACACCATATATTTT. Amino acids: CASSIRENTIYF.

This clone was picked up one time. This chain links TRBV30 with TRBJ1-4, with D perhaps TRBD1 (5 bases). Germline assignment: CDR1 GTSNPN and CDR2 SVGIG (reference sequence). The germline V and J ends were trimmed by 2 bases and 5 bases, with 15 bases remaining between them. This CDR3 is 15 amino acids long. CDR3 DNA sequence: TGTGCCTGGAGTATTACTACAGGCTCGAATGAAAAACTGTTTTTT. It is translated as CAWSITTGSNEKLFF.

This chain connects TRBV7-6 to TRBJ2-1; TRBD2 matches at 7 bases. J lost 5 bases, V lost 2 bases, and 9 bases had no gene match. The CDR3 has 16 amino acids. From germline, CDR1 is SGHVS and CDR2 FNYEAQ. CDR3 protein: CASSLTRRGRDNEQFF. DNA for the CDR3: TGTGCCAGCAGCTTAACCCGCCGGGGGAGGGACAATGAGCAGTTCTTC.